This TCR beta chain is drawn from a study of blood T cell repertoires in COVID-19. Study-wide context: The study drew acute and convalescent COVID-19 samples from the United States, Italy and Spain.

Unmatched junction bases numbered 5, after V lost 6 bases and J lost 0 bases. Per the germline V gene, CDR1 is LNHDA and CDR2 is SQIVND (reference sequence). The CDR3 is 16 amino acids. This clone showed up many times. Source study methods: Estimation of nucleated cell counts was performed using reference gene primer amplification. Libraries were prepared by immunoSEQ multiplex PCR; TCRdb keeps only in-frame clonotypes and omits some of them. V and J calls and clone size come straight from that table; D and trimming were deduced from the DNA. In the table there are about 140,000 clones, 70% to 90% of which are singletons.

Sequences were obtained from peripheral blood. The source is a human donor in a cohort sampled during active COVID-19. The chain has TRBV19 and TRBJ1-3, with 10 bases aligning to TRBD1. The chain's CDR3 is CASSPGQGSSGNTIYF. The CDR3 nucleotides read TGTGCCAGTAGCCCGGGACAGGGGAGCTCTGGAAACACCATATATTTT.